The entry that follows covers one TCR beta chain sequence. Its antigen is currently unknown. The data are from a study of T cell responses to AZD1222 COVID-19 vaccine. Study-wide results and limits: Repertoires were collected only later (after the peak T cell response had occurred). The donor cohort was predominantly white British with a female majority, and clonal diversity may have been underestimated.

The protocol was immunoSEQ multiplex PCR, while the TCRdb copy is restricted to in-frame clones and leaves out a portion. Of 110,000 to 150,000 clones listed, 90% to 95% are singletons. V lost 2 bases, J lost 4 bases, and 5 bases stayed unmatched. From germline, CDR1 is LNHNV and CDR2 YYDKDF (reference sequence). The CDR3 spans 15 residues. The chain employs TRBV15 and TRBJ1-3, with 7 nucleotides matching TRBD1. The receptor's source is an adult in good health. The sample here was peripheral blood, taken on day 0 of MenACWY control vaccination. As DNA, the CDR3 is TGTGCCACCAGCAGAAAGGGGGCGCCAGGAAACACCATATATTTT. This sequence encodes CATSRKGAPGNTIYF.